The 15 T cell receptor beta chains below were found in one sample sequenced in a study of identical twins. MiXCR, run by TCRdb on the 5' RACE reads, gives a single entry per CDR3 protein. The data contain around 240,000 distinct CDR3 sequences, roughly 7% of them singletons. This sample also belongs to another study, concerning yellow fever vaccine responses in identical twins.

Sequenced material: memory (CD45RO+) T cells sorted from blood. These TCRs come from a woman under 30 in good health.

The chain uses TRBV5-1 and TRBJ2-1; D may be TRBD1 (6 bases). CDR3 length: 13 residues. V shed 1 base and J shed 5 bases, with 7 bases lying between them. CDR1 SGHRS and CDR2 YFSETQ come from the germline V gene. CDR3 residues: CASSLTGNNEQFF. The DNA for the CDR3 is TGCGCCAGCAGCTTGACAGGGAACAATGAGCAGTTCTTC.

The chain joins TRBV27 to TRBJ1-5, with a weak D call TRBD1 (5 bases). The germline CDR1 and CDR2 sequences are MNHEY and SMNVEV (reference sequence). The CDR3 spans 14 residues. The ends were cut back, 5 bases at V and 0 bases at J, with 8 bases in the middle. CDR3: CASSPGTSNQPQHF. The CDR3 coding sequence is TGTGCCAGCAGTCCCGGGACTAGCAATCAGCCCCAGCATTTT.

This clonotype was counted ten times or more. V and J are TRBV7-9 and TRBJ1-6; D is ambiguous. Trimming removed 0 bases from V and 7 bases from J, with 7 bases in between. Germline V gene lookup returns CDR1 SEHNR and CDR2 FQNEAQ (reference sequence). The CDR3 totals 14 residues. CDR3 loop: CASSLAWQNSPLHF. The CDR3 DNA reads TGTGCCAGCAGCTTAGCGTGGCAGAATTCACCCCTCCACTTT. Complete variable domain (other parts from reference TRBV7-9 and TRBJ1-6): DTGVSQNPRHKITKRGQNVTFRCDPISEHNRLYWYRQTLGQGPEFLTYFQNEAQLEKSRLLSDRFSAERPKGSFSTLEIQRTEQGDSAMYLCASSLAWQNSPLHFGNGTRLTVT.

The CDR3 region has the DNA TGTGCCAGCAGCGTAATAGGCGGGCGGCAAGAGACCCAGTACTTC. Its translation is CASSVIGGRQETQYF. This chain uses TRBV9 with TRBJ2-5, with D perhaps matching TRBD2 (5 bases). Germline V lookup: CDR1 SGDLS, CDR2 YYNGEE. The CDR3 extends over 15 amino acids. Trimming left V 1 base short and J 2 bases short, with 12 bases between.

This clonotype was observed at least ten times. This sequence joins TRBV29-1 and TRBJ2-7; maybe TRBD1 (5 bases). There are 13 residues in the CDR3. The germline CDR1 and CDR2 sequences are SQVTM and ANQGSEA. V dropped 2 bases and J dropped 0 bases, with 8 bases sitting between them. CDR3 amino acids: CSVEKGNSYEQYF. Here the CDR3 DNA reads TGCAGCGTTGAAAAGGGGAACTCCTACGAGCAGTACTTC.

A single count supports this clonotype. The chain has TRBV11-3 and TRBJ2-1; D perhaps matches TRBD2 (6 bases). The CDR3 extends over 15 amino acids. V lost 1 base, J lost 5 bases, and 12 bases lay in between. Germline lookup yields CDR1 SGHNT and CDR2 YENEEA. The DNA of the CDR3 is TGTGCCAGCAGCTTAGGGGGACTGACTAACAATGAGCAGTTCTTC. Protein: CASSLGGLTNNEQFF.

The chain carries TRBV4-1 and TRBJ2-5; TRBD2 aligns across 9 bases. With V trimmed by 3 bases and J by 4 bases, 6 bases remained unmatched. This CDR3 has 15 residues. Germline lookup yields CDR1 MGHRA and CDR2 YSYEKL. The CDR3 reads CASSQFIAGVETQYF. The CDR3 DNA reads as TGCGCCAGCAGCCAGTTTATAGCGGGAGTAGAGACCCAGTACTTC.

In the case of this clonotype: A read error may be the cause here, since a much bigger clone is one base away. This chain uses TRBV6-2 or TRBV6-3 with TRBJ2-1; 14 positions match TRBD2. Looked up from germline, CDR1 is MNHEY and CDR2 is SVGEGT. The CDR3 is made up of 18 amino acids. In DNA form, the CDR3 reads TGTGCCAGCAGTTACTTGACTAGCGGGAGGGCCAACTACATTGAGCAGTTCTTC. This encodes CASSYLTSGRANYIEQFF.

In its sample, this clonotype was seen many times. This chain uses TRBV7-8 with TRBJ2-1, with 9 bases matching TRBD1. Germline assignment: CDR1 SGHVS and CDR2 FQNEAQ. CDR3 size: 14 residues. The trim removed 2 bases at V and 10 bases at J, leaving 6 bases unmatched. CDR3 nucleotide sequence: TGTGCCAGCAGCTTATTACAGGGGGCGGGGGAGCAGTTCTTC. Translated, it gives CASSLLQGAGEQFF.

This clonotype was observed a few times. The rearrangement links TRBV15 to TRBJ2-7; D is perhaps TRBD1 (6 bases). CDR1 and CDR2 from the germline V gene are LNHNV and YYDKDF (reference sequence). This CDR3 contains 18 residues. V gave up 1 base and J gave up 7 bases, with 26 bases separating them. Here the CDR3 DNA reads TGTGCCACCAGCAGAGGATTTTGGGGGCGCTCCCCCCTTGGTGAGCAGTACTTC. As protein: CATSRGFWGRSPLGEQYF.

At least ten counts were recorded for this clonotype. J is TRBJ1-2 and V is TRBV2; D gene uncertain. V was cut by 5 bases and J by 8 bases, with 9 bases left in between. The germline V gene encodes CDR1 SNHLY and CDR2 FYNNEI. The CDR3 consists of 11 residues. CDR3 DNA sequence: TGTGCCAGCAGTCCCACAGCCGGCTACACCTTC. Protein sequence: CASSPTAGYTF.

This clonotype has ten or more counts. The chain has TRBV5-6 and TRBJ2-1; 11 nucleotides line up with TRBD1. The CDR3 consists of 15 residues. The germline gives CDR1 SGHDT, CDR2 YYEEEE. V lost 4 bases and J lost 4; bases outside the gene matches: 4. The CDR3 DNA reads TGTGCCAGCAGCCAGGGACAGGGGGGATACAATGAGCAGTTCTTC. Translation gives CASSQGQGGYNEQFF.

The chain has TRBV10-3 and TRBJ2-2, with a weak D call TRBD1 (5 bases). The CDR3 is 14 amino acids. Germline CDR1 and CDR2: ENHRY and SYGVKD. V was shortened by 7 bases and J by 1 base, with 10 bases between the two germline ends. The CDR3 spells CAITTTGNTGELFF. In DNA, the CDR3 is TGTGCCATCACTACAACAGGGAACACCGGGGAGCTGTTTTTT.

This clonotype was counted ten times or more. This rearrangement joins TRBV5-1 to TRBJ2-3; D remains unclear. The CDR3 extends over 13 amino acids. CDR1 and CDR2 (germline): SGHRS, YFSETQ. Deletions cut 5 bases from V and 0 bases from J, with 7 bases between. The CDR3 loop is CASRTESTDTQYF. The DNA for the CDR3 is TGCGCCAGCAGGACGGAGAGCACAGATACGCAGTATTTT. Complete variable domain (other parts from reference TRBV5-1 and TRBJ2-3): KAGVTQTPRYLIKTRGQQVTLSCSPISGHRSVSWYQQTPGQGLQFLFEYFSETQRNKGNFPGRFSGRQFSNSRSEMNVSTLELGDSALYLCASRTESTDTQYFGPGTRLTVL.

The chain couples TRBV20-1 to TRBJ1-3; D is unresolved. V dropped 4 bases and J dropped 0 bases, with 7 bases sitting between them. CDR3 length: 13 amino acids. Germline V CDR1 and CDR2: DFQATT, SNEGSKA (reference sequence). CDR3 DNA sequence: TGCAGTGCTATCCATCGCTCTGGAAACACCATATATTTT. This encodes CSAIHRSGNTIYF.